This T cell receptor (beta chain) came from a study of cytomegalovirus exposure and HLA in healthy donors. Study background: Genetic ancestry analysis placed around 76% of the 300 to 500 donors that were genotyped in the Caucasian-associated cluster. Study-wide results and limits: The study recorded over 150 TCR beta chains that were cytomegalovirus-associated. Highest at DRB1 and lowest at HLA-C, TCR association rates differed among HLA loci in a later analysis.

The V end lost 7 bases, the J end lost 11 bases, and 12 bases lay between the germline ends. Germline CDR1 LNHDA, CDR2 SQIVND (reference sequence). The length of the CDR3 is 11 residues. As to this clone: What it recognizes is unknown.

Amplification used 60 Vbeta primers and 13 Jbeta primers. Sequencing was performed with immunoSEQ multiplex PCR; in TCRdb, only in-frame clones are kept and a portion is missing. This sample carries some 120,000 clones, approximately 75% of them seen once, and the ten largest clones take over 2.5%. The rearrangement joins TRBV19 to TRBJ1-3, with TRBD1 as a possible D gene (6 bases). The sample was PBMCs. The clonotype comes from a woman aged 45-65 years in good health and CMV-seronegative. The CDR3 DNA reads as TGTGCCAGTACCACAAGGGGGTCCATATATTTT. This encodes CASTTRGSIYF.